These 12 T cell receptor beta chains came from one sample sequenced in a study of T cell changes during pregnancy in multiple sclerosis. Here immunoSEQ multiplex PCR was the method, and the copy in TCRdb shows in-frame clones only, minus some. Of over 70,000 clones listed, approximately 92% were seen once; the top ten hold 2.8%. Sequencing used peripheral blood, obtained in the third trimester of pregnancy. Every receptor here comes from a female donor in good health, enrolled as a control in a pregnancy study.

The chain links TRBV5-5 to TRBJ2-5; 7 bases map to TRBD2. With V trimmed by 2 bases and J by 2 bases, 6 bases remained unmatched. The CDR3 loop spans 15 amino acids. The germline V gene has CDR1 SGHKS and CDR2 YYEKEE (reference sequence). The DNA of the CDR3 is TGTGCCAGCAGCTTTTTTGCGGGAGAACAAGAGACCCAGTACTTC. Encoded protein: CASSFFAGEQETQYF.

The rearrangement uses TRBV15 and TRBJ1-1, with D possibly TRBD1 on 6 matching bases. The CDR3 sequence is 14 residues long. Germline assignment: CDR1 LNHNV and CDR2 YYDKDF (reference sequence). V lost 6 bases and J lost 1, with 12 bases in between. The CDR3 bases are TGTGCCACCAGGCCGACAGGAAAGAACACTGAAGCTTTCTTT. This translates into CATRPTGKNTEAFF.

The chain uses TRBV29-1 and TRBJ2-3, with D uncertain. CDR3 length: 11 amino acids. The germline V and J ends were trimmed by 4 bases and 6 bases, with 8 bases remaining between them. CDR1 and CDR2 from the germline V gene are SQVTM and ANQGSEA. The CDR3 reads CSVVMADTQYF. The DNA of the CDR3 is TGCAGCGTTGTAATGGCCGATACGCAGTATTTT.

This rearrangement joins TRBV6-1 to TRBJ2-6; D perhaps matches TRBD2 (5 bases). CDR1 is MNHNS and CDR2 is SASEGT in the germline V gene. The CDR3 runs 14 residues. Trimming removed 5 bases from V and 0 bases from J, with 5 bases in between. The CDR3 loop is CASSRDSGANVLTF. In nucleotides, the CDR3 is TGTGCCAGCAGTCGGGACTCTGGGGCCAACGTCCTGACTTTC.

V and J are TRBV4-1 and TRBJ2-7, with TRBD1 matching over 8 bases. Trimming cost V 4 bases and J 2 bases; bases outside gene matches: 4. The CDR3 extends over 14 amino acids. CDR1 is MGHRA, CDR2 YSYEKL, per germline. CDR3 bases: TGCGCCAGCAGCCCGAGACAGGGGACCTACGAGCAGTACTTC. As protein: CASSPRQGTYEQYF.

The V call is TRBV30, the J call TRBJ1-5, with D possibly being TRBD1 (6 bases). The CDR3 loop spans 15 amino acids. Germline CDR1 GTSNPN, CDR2 SVGIG (reference sequence). V was trimmed by 0 bases and J by 3 bases, leaving 12 bases between them. The CDR3 reads CAWSVPGTINQPQHF. CDR3 nucleotides: TGTGCCTGGAGTGTACCCGGGACAATCAATCAGCCCCAGCATTTT.

The chain is built from TRBV28 and TRBJ1-2; D unresolved. The CDR3 length is 13 residues. Germline loops: CDR1 MDHEN, CDR2 SYDVKM. The V and J ends lost 2 bases and 0 bases respectively, with 4 bases between them. DNA of the CDR3: TGTGCCAGCAGTTTAGGCTCTAACTATGGCTACACCTTC. As protein: CASSLGSNYGYTF.

J is TRBJ1-5 and V is TRBV19; D is possibly TRBD1 (6 bases). The germline V gene encodes CDR1 LNHDA and CDR2 SQIVND (reference sequence). This CDR3 has 12 residues. The V and J ends lost 4 bases and 6 bases respectively, with 7 bases between them. The CDR3 here is CASSTRGQPQHF. Written as DNA, the CDR3 is TGTGCCAGTAGTACCAGGGGTCAGCCCCAGCATTTT.

The chain employs TRBV5-6 and TRBJ2-2; D gene unclear. The V gene's germline CDR1 is SGHDT and CDR2 YYEEEE. Trimming left V 1 base short and J 5 bases short, with 6 bases between. The CDR3 has 13 amino acids. CDR3 region: CASSLKRTGELFF. As DNA, the CDR3 is TGTGCCAGCAGCTTGAAGAGGACCGGGGAGCTGTTTTTT.

The rearrangement links TRBV6-1 to TRBJ2-1; 9 bases match TRBD1. Trimming removed 1 base from V and 5 bases from J; junction bases left unmatched: 6. The CDR3 is made up of 16 amino acids. Germline CDR1 is MNHNS and CDR2 is SASEGT. The CDR3 DNA sequence: TGTGCCAGCAGTGAAGACGCCGGGACAGGGAACAATGAGCAGTTCTTC. This encodes CASSEDAGTGNNEQFF.

This chain connects TRBV19 to TRBJ2-1; no clear D gene. CDR1 and CDR2 from the germline V gene are LNHDA and SQIVND (reference sequence). Deletions cut 5 bases from V and 3 bases from J, with 11 bases between. This CDR3 region has 14 residues. CDR3 region: CASSPTVDYNEQFF. The CDR3 DNA reads TGTGCCAGTAGTCCCACAGTAGACTACAATGAGCAGTTCTTC.

The rearrangement uses TRBV2 and TRBJ1-2; no clear D gene. The CDR3 has 14 amino acids. V was clipped by 6 bases and J by 0 bases, with 11 bases between them. Looked up from germline, CDR1 is SNHLY and CDR2 is FYNNEI. The CDR3 is CASRLRSANYGYTF. For the CDR3, the DNA is TGTGCCAGCAGACTCCGATCCGCTAACTATGGCTACACCTTC.